These 15 T cell receptor beta chains share one sample of origin, sequenced in a study of CD8 T cells in Susac syndrome. A quantity of 0.5 to 1 ug RNA underwent reverse transcription using random hexamers. TCRdb used MiXCR to reprocess the immunoSEQ multiplex PCR reads, holding one entry per CDR3 protein. The sample carries 170,000 or so distinct CDR3 sequences, approximately 93% recorded once. Sequencing was carried out using CD4+ T cells from PBMCs. The receptors derive from a human donor with multiple sclerosis.

This chain connects TRBV2 to TRBJ1-5; D unresolved. The germline V gene has CDR1 SNHLY and CDR2 FYNNEI. V was clipped by 4 bases and J by 0 bases, with 13 bases between them. This CDR3 is 16 amino acids long. The chain's CDR3 is CASSGVGVSSNQPQHF. As DNA, the CDR3 is TGTGCCAGCAGTGGTGTCGGGGTTTCTAGCAATCAGCCCCAGCATTTT.

The CDR3: CAWGGVSYEQYF. In DNA form, the CDR3 reads TGTGCCTGGGGGGGGGTCTCCTACGAGCAGTACTTC. This chain connects TRBV30 to TRBJ2-7, with 7 bases aligning to TRBD2. V was pared by 5 bases and J by 0 bases, with 1 base of the junction left unmatched. The germline gives CDR1 GTSNPN, CDR2 SVGIG (reference sequence). The CDR3 covers 12 residues.

The chain links TRBV3-1 to TRBJ2-3, with unresolved D. The germline V gene has CDR1 LGHDT and CDR2 YNNKEL (reference sequence). V was shortened by 5 bases and J by 4 bases, with 13 bases between the two germline ends. This CDR3 region has 14 residues. The CDR3: CASSSRTRADTQYF. The CDR3 bases are TGTGCCAGCAGCTCCCGGACCAGAGCAGATACGCAGTATTTT.

The genes are TRBV20-1 and TRBJ2-1; TRBD2 aligns across 10 bases. V shed 5 bases and J 1 base; nucleotides not matched to a gene: 5. Germline V gives CDR1 DFQATT, CDR2 SNEGSKA (reference sequence). The CDR3 totals 15 residues. The DNA of the CDR3 is TGCAGTGCTGGTAGCGGGAGGAATTCCTACAATGAGCAGTTCTTC. The encoded protein is CSAGSGRNSYNEQFF.

CDR3 protein: CASSLGPTGGSYEQYF. Written as DNA, the CDR3 is TGCGCCAGCAGCTTGGGCCCCACAGGGGGCTCCTACGAGCAGTACTTC. This chain links TRBV5-1 with TRBJ2-7; 8 bases map to TRBD1. Germline loops: CDR1 SGHRS, CDR2 YFSETQ. The junction had 5 bases not matched to a gene; V was cut back by 0 bases and J by 0 bases. CDR3 length: 16 residues.

The V gene is TRBV5-1, the J gene TRBJ2-7, with D maybe TRBD2 (6 bases). V was cut by 4 bases and J by 5 bases, with 13 bases left in between. CDR3 size: 13 residues. Germline assignment: CDR1 SGHRS and CDR2 YFSETQ. The CDR3 coding sequence is TGCGCCAGCAGCCAGGCCCGGGGGAACGAGCAGTACTTC. This encodes CASSQARGNEQYF.

The chain employs TRBV7-9 and TRBJ1-4, with D perhaps matching TRBD1 (5 bases). V dropped 3 bases and J dropped 7 bases, with 9 bases sitting between them. This CDR3 region has 13 residues. Germline-derived CDR1 and CDR2 are SEHNR and FQNEAQ (reference sequence). As DNA, the CDR3 is TGTGCCAGCAGCTTTGGGACGGCTGAAAAACTGTTTTTT. Its protein product is CASSFGTAEKLFF.

This chain joins TRBV3-1 and TRBJ2-3; perhaps TRBD2 as D (6 bases). Looked up from germline, CDR1 is LGHDT and CDR2 is YNNKEL (reference sequence). The V and J ends lost 4 bases and 2 bases respectively, with 10 bases between them. The CDR3 contains 14 residues. CDR3 DNA: TGTGCCAGCAGCCCCGGGACTCACACAGATACGCAGTATTTT. Translated: CASSPGTHTDTQYF.

This chain links TRBV5-1 with TRBJ2-2; 9 bases agree with TRBD1. The CDR3 covers 15 residues. The germline gives CDR1 SGHRS, CDR2 YFSETQ. V was pared by 7 bases and J by 4 bases, with 8 bases of the junction left unmatched. The CDR3 DNA sequence: TGCGCCAGCGGATTCGGGACAGGGAGCACCGGGGAGCTGTTTTTT. It is translated as CASGFGTGSTGELFF.

The chain links TRBV18 to TRBJ1-6; possibly TRBD1 for D (6 bases). CDR1 is KGHSH and CDR2 is LQKENI in the germline V gene. The CDR3 consists of 16 residues. V was cut by 2 bases and J by 10 bases, with 18 bases left in between. The CDR3 DNA reads TGTGCCAGCTCACCAACCCGCGCAGGGGATGGGTCACCCCTCCACTTT. This sequence encodes CASSPTRAGDGSPLHF.

J is TRBJ1-3 and V is TRBV3-1; D is ambiguous. Germline loops: CDR1 LGHDT, CDR2 YNNKEL (reference sequence). CDR3 length: 12 amino acids. Between the trimmed V and J ends, which lost 4 bases and 5 bases, there was a span of 6 bases. CDR3 in DNA: TGTGCCAGCAGCCCTCAAAGAAACACCATATATTTT. This sequence encodes CASSPQRNTIYF.

The chain has TRBV6-1 and TRBJ2-7, with 8 bases fitting TRBD1. The ends lost 5 bases at V and 2 bases at J; junction bases unmatched: 17. There are 18 residues in the CDR3. Germline CDR1 is MNHNS and CDR2 is SASEGT. This CDR3 reads CASSRSRPGQDVTYEQYF. The CDR3 DNA is TGTGCCAGCAGTCGCAGCCGACCGGGACAGGACGTTACCTACGAGCAGTACTTC.

V is TRBV25-1 and J is TRBJ2-4; 7 bases are a match to TRBD1. CDR3 length equals 18 residues. The germline V gene encodes CDR1 MGHDK and CDR2 SYGVNS. Trimming at V came to 4 bases and at J to 4 bases, leaving 16 bases not matched to a gene. The DNA of the CDR3 is TGTGCCAGCAGTGGAGACAGGGACGATCGGCGGTCAAAAAACATTCAGTACTTC. Amino acids: CASSGDRDDRRSKNIQYF. The full variable domain, in which reference TRBV25-1 and TRBJ2-4 provide the parts outside the CDR3, is EADIYQTPRYLVIGTGKKITLECSQTMGHDKMYWYQQDPGMELHLIHYSYGVNSTEKGDLSSESTVSRIRTEHFPLTLESARPSHTSQYLCASSGDRDDRRSKNIQYFGAGTRLSVL.

V and J are TRBV6-5 and TRBJ1-2; D uncertain. Germline values: CDR1 MNHEY, CDR2 SVGAGI. With 4 bases removed from V and 4 bases from J, the gap between germline ends came to 19 bases. The CDR3 length is 16 residues. The CDR3 nucleotides are TGTGCCAGCAGTTCCACTAGCGGGCACCAAGCCTATGGCTACACCTTC. It is translated as CASSSTSGHQAYGYTF.

V gene TRBV24-1 combines with J gene TRBJ2-2; 9 nucleotides agree with TRBD2. The CDR3 spans 18 residues. CDR1 KGHDR and CDR2 SFDVKD come from the germline V gene. Unmatched junction bases numbered 5, after V lost 1 base and J lost 0 bases. The CDR3 DNA sequence: TGTGCCACCAGTGATTTCACGGCTAGCGGGGCGAACACCGGGGAGCTGTTTTTT. Translated, it gives CATSDFTASGANTGELFF.